One and the same sample provided the 24 T cell receptor beta chains below, sequenced in a study of blood T cell repertoires in COVID-19 (dated by TCRdb to 2020 to 2022). The method was the immunoSEQ multiplex PCR assay. Drawn from immuneACCESS, this table holds only the in-frame rearrangements with V and J called that TCRdb kept. Clones are partly lost; checked studies trace under half to an unresolved V gene and leave the rest unexplained. This sample lists 250,000 to 300,000 clones; under 90% were detected once. 0.85% to 1% of the sample is taken by the ten largest. The sequencing sample was made of peripheral blood. The source is a woman aged 40 to 50 who had recovered from COVID-19.

This clone was counted ten times or more. This chain connects TRBV7-9 to TRBJ2-3; the D gene is possibly TRBD2 (5 bases). The CDR3 consists of 15 residues. CDR1 SEHNR and CDR2 FQNEAQ come from the germline V gene (reference sequence). With 7 bases removed from V and 2 bases from J, the gap between germline ends came to 16 bases. The CDR3 spells CASTTGLQNTDTQYF. The CDR3 DNA is TGTGCCAGCACCACCGGACTGCAAAACACAGATACGCAGTATTTT.

The gene calls are TRBV27 and TRBJ1-6; TRBD1 might be the D (5 bases). This CDR3 comprises 15 residues. Germline-derived CDR1 and CDR2 are MNHEY and SMNVEV (reference sequence). With 3 bases removed from V and 10 bases from J, the gap between germline ends came to 16 bases. The chain's CDR3 is CASSLMFRAQSPLHF. For the CDR3, the DNA is TGTGCCAGCAGTTTGATGTTCAGGGCGCAATCACCCCTCCACTTT.

The J gene is TRBJ2-3, the V gene TRBV21-1; the table's D call TRBD2 went unverified against the DNA. TRBV21-1 is described as a pseudogene. CDR3 length equals 19 residues. The DNA of the CDR3 is TGTGCCAGCAGCAATAGCGGGGCTCAGCGGAGGAAAGGCACAGATACGCAGTATTTT. It encodes CASSNSGAQRRKGTDTQYF.

This clone showed up just once. The rearrangement links TRBV27 to TRBJ1-4, with 9 bases lining up with TRBD1. Germline CDR1 MNHEY, CDR2 SMNVEV (reference sequence). This CDR3 has 13 amino acids. V shed 6 bases, J shed 8 bases, and the junction held 4 bases outside the gene matches. CDR3 region: CASRQGAREKLFF. As DNA, the CDR3 is TGTGCCAGCAGACAGGGGGCACGGGAAAAACTGTTTTTT.

The chain has TRBV27 and TRBJ1-5, with D hard to call. This CDR3 contains 13 residues. Trimming removed 2 bases at V and 6 bases at J, with 8 bases between. The germline V gene has CDR1 MNHEY and CDR2 SMNVEV (reference sequence). CDR3 bases: TGTGCCAGCAGTTTAGGAGGGATTCAGCCCCAGCATTTT. Translating it yields CASSLGGIQPQHF.

The chain couples TRBV2 to TRBJ1-3; tentatively, D is TRBD1 (6 bases). Germline CDR1 reads SNHLY; CDR2 reads FYNNEI. Trimming took 6 bases from V and 8 from J, leaving 14 bases between them. The CDR3 has 13 amino acids. The CDR3 coding sequence is TGTGCCAGCAGGCCAGGGGAAGGAGACACCATATATTTT. Translation: CASRPGEGDTIYF.

This sequence joins TRBV11-3 and TRBJ1-1, with 8 bases matching TRBD1. J gave up 6 bases and V 5 bases, and 8 bases lay outside the gene matches. The germline CDR1 and CDR2 sequences are SGHNT and YENEEA. The CDR3 is made up of 14 amino acids. The CDR3 loop is CASSLNQGAPEAFF. CDR3 nucleotides: TGTGCCAGCAGCCTAAACCAGGGGGCGCCTGAAGCTTTCTTT.

This clone appeared a few times. This same CDR3 is encoded by further DNA sequences in the sample. This chain's CDR3 is CASSHQGGTQYF. CDR3 nucleotides: TGTGCCAGCAGCCACCAAGGAGGGACCCAGTACTTC. This chain links TRBV3-1 (or the pseudogene TRBV3-2) with TRBJ2-5; maybe TRBD2 (5 bases). Germline V CDR1 and CDR2: LGHDT, YNNKEL (reference sequence). V gave up 3 bases and J gave up 7 bases, with 9 bases separating them. The length of the CDR3 is 12 residues.

This sequence joins TRBV6-5 and TRBJ1-1; D possibly corresponds to TRBD1 (6 bases). CDR1 and CDR2 (germline): MNHEY, SVGAGI. CDR3 size: 13 residues. Trimming shortened V by 8 bases and J by 6 bases, and 16 bases separated the two germline ends. CDR3 sequence (DNA): TGTGCCAGCGCTAAAACGGGGGGCGCTGAAGCTTTCTTT. This sequence encodes CASAKTGGAEAFF.

The chain recombines TRBV7-9 with TRBJ2-7, with 12 bases that match TRBD2. CDR3 size: 17 residues. Germline V lookup: CDR1 SEHNR, CDR2 FQNEAQ (reference sequence). Unmatched junction bases numbered 15, after V lost 6 bases and J lost 6 bases. CDR3 in amino acids: CASSPGTSGLSGGEQYF. The CDR3 DNA is TGTGCCAGCAGTCCCGGGACTAGCGGGCTCTCTGGCGGCGAGCAGTACTTC.

The genes are TRBV19 and TRBJ1-5, with 7 bases fitting TRBD1. The CDR3 spans 16 residues. Germline V gene lookup returns CDR1 LNHDA and CDR2 SQIVND (reference sequence). Unmatched junction bases numbered 7, after V lost 5 bases and J lost 0 bases. The chain's CDR3 is CASSATGAYSNQPQHF. The DNA of the CDR3 is TGTGCCAGTAGTGCTACAGGGGCTTATAGCAATCAGCCCCAGCATTTT.

V gene TRBV15 combines with J gene TRBJ2-3; D unclear. Germline CDR1 reads LNHNV; CDR2 reads YYDKDF (reference sequence). The CDR3 is made up of 13 amino acids. Between the trimmed V and J ends, which lost 2 bases and 3 bases, there was a span of 6 bases. The CDR3 DNA follows: TGTGCCACCAGCAGACCCCCGACAGATACGCAGTATTTT. This sequence encodes CATSRPPTDTQYF.

CDR3 sequence: CASSKIFEGVETQYF. The CDR3 nucleotides read TGCGCCAGCAGTAAGATTTTCGAGGGGGTAGAGACCCAGTACTTC. This chain connects TRBV10-2 to TRBJ2-5; possible D gene TRBD1, 6 bases. With 5 bases removed from V and 4 bases from J, the gap between germline ends came to 17 bases. From germline, CDR1 is WSHSY and CDR2 SAAADI. This CDR3 contains 15 residues.

This sequence joins TRBV7-6 and TRBJ2-2; TRBD1 matches 8 bases. This CDR3 comprises 16 residues. V gave up 1 base and J gave up 0 bases; unmatched junction bases: 1. CDR1 SGHVS and CDR2 FNYEAQ come from the germline V gene. The DNA of the CDR3 is TGTGCCAGCAGCTTAGGACAGGGGCCGAACACCGGGGAGCTGTTTTTT. The encoded protein is CASSLGQGPNTGELFF.

The J gene is TRBJ2-3, the V gene TRBV5-1, with no clear D. Looked up from germline, CDR1 is SGHRS and CDR2 is YFSETQ. The CDR3 contains 15 residues. V lost 1 base to trimming and J lost 1 base, with 10 bases between them. DNA of the CDR3: TGCGCCAGCAGCTTGATTGTCTCTGGCACAGATACGCAGTATTTT. Encoded protein: CASSLIVSGTDTQYF.

This clone showed up just a few times. The chain joins TRBV2 to TRBJ2-2; D is perhaps TRBD1 (5 bases). CDR3 length equals 14 residues. The V end was cut by 7 bases, the J end by 1 base, with 10 bases between. Germline V lookup: CDR1 SNHLY, CDR2 FYNNEI. The CDR3 protein is CASTPRVNTGELFF. The CDR3 coding sequence is TGTGCCAGCACTCCCAGGGTGAACACCGGGGAGCTGTTTTTT.

The J gene is TRBJ2-2, the V gene TRBV30; D not resolved. The CDR3 totals 13 residues. V was trimmed by 0 bases and J by 1 base, leaving 3 bases between them. Germline-derived CDR1 and CDR2 are GTSNPN and SVGIG (reference sequence). The chain's CDR3 is CAWSVWNTGELFF. In DNA, the CDR3 is TGTGCCTGGAGTGTCTGGAACACCGGGGAGCTGTTTTTT.

This chain connects TRBV7-2 to TRBJ2-7, with D maybe TRBD1 (9 bases). Germline loops: CDR1 SGHTA, CDR2 FQGNSA. This CDR3 contains 16 residues. The ends were cut back, 1 base at V and 6 bases at J, with 19 bases in the middle. The CDR3 is CASSLVAGQGQAEQYF. The DNA for the CDR3 is TGTGCCAGCAGCTTAGTAGCGGGACAGGGACAGGCCGAGCAGTACTTC.

The rearrangement links TRBV25-1 to TRBJ2-1; a weak D match, TRBD2 (5 bases). CDR1 is MGHDK, CDR2 SYGVNS, per germline. V was clipped by 3 bases and J by 7 bases, with 13 bases between them. The length of the CDR3 is 14 residues. This chain's CDR3 is CASSDTGSGNEQFF. The CDR3 nucleotides read TGTGCCAGCAGTGATACTGGGTCGGGGAATGAGCAGTTCTTC. The complete variable domain, with remaining parts taken from reference TRBV25-1 and TRBJ2-1, reads EADIYQTPRYLVIGTGKKITLECSQTMGHDKMYWYQQDPGMELHLIHYSYGVNSTEKGDLSSESTVSRIRTEHFPLTLESARPSHTSQYLCASSDTGSGNEQFFGPGTRLTVL.

The chain joins TRBV25-1 to TRBJ1-3; D is possibly TRBD1 (5 bases). Trimming pared 2 bases from V and 0 bases from J, leaving 8 bases between. The germline V gene has CDR1 MGHDK and CDR2 SYGVNS. The CDR3 has 15 amino acids. DNA for the CDR3: TGTGCCAGCAGTGAAGGGGGGATCTCTGGAAACACCATATATTTT. This codes for CASSEGGISGNTIYF.

This sequence joins TRBV29-1 and TRBJ2-3; D possibly corresponds to TRBD1 (5 bases). V was shortened by 4 bases and J by 2 bases, with 19 bases between the two germline ends. This CDR3 is 16 amino acids long. Germline CDR1 SQVTM, CDR2 ANQGSEA. CDR3 region: CSVVGRQGFNTDTQYF. For the CDR3, the DNA is TGCAGCGTTGTAGGTAGGCAGGGTTTTAACACAGATACGCAGTATTTT.

CDR3 sequence (DNA): TGTGCCAGCAGCATGCGACAGGGGAAGAGTGGAAACACCATATATTTT. This codes for CASSMRQGKSGNTIYF. The chain recombines TRBV13 with TRBJ1-3; the match to TRBD1 covers 8 bases. The CDR3 sequence is 16 residues long. J was trimmed by 3 bases and V by 5 bases; bases with no gene match: 9. CDR1 is PRHDT, CDR2 FYEKMQ, per germline (reference sequence).

In its sample, this clone was seen once. This rearrangement joins TRBV7-9 to TRBJ2-7, with D tentatively TRBD2 (6 bases). Germline loops: CDR1 SEHNR, CDR2 FQNEAQ (reference sequence). The V gene lost 0 bases and the J gene lost 3 bases, with 9 bases spanning the gap. The length of the CDR3 is 14 residues. The CDR3: CASSLAEGGYEQYF. In DNA form, the CDR3 reads TGTGCCAGCAGCTTAGCAGAGGGAGGCTACGAGCAGTACTTC.

Here the CDR3 DNA reads TGCGCCAGCAGTGAGTCACAGGGGCCCGAAAAACTGTTTTTT. Protein sequence: CASSESQGPEKLFF. This chain links TRBV10-2 with TRBJ1-4, with TRBD1 matching over 7 bases. CDR1 and CDR2 from the germline V gene are WSHSY and SAAADI. The length of the CDR3 is 14 residues. After removal of 0 bases from V and 8 bases from J, the junction contained 3 bases not matched to a gene.